In its sample, the clone carrying this T cell receptor (beta chain) was seen a few times. The data were taken from a study of beta chain features in type 1 diabetes. cDNA synthesis used the whole RNA isolate, giving expressed TCRB sequences. Sequenced by immunoSEQ multiplex PCR; TCRdb stores in-frame clones only, minus some. The sample comprises more than 150,000 clones, roughly 11% of which are singletons, and 2% to 2.5% rests with the top ten. The CDR3 loop spans 19 amino acids. The ends lost 3 bases at V and 0 bases at J; junction bases unmatched: 12. Germline CDR1 is MGHRA and CDR2 is YSYEKL. The sequence derives from a young man in good health. Sequenced input: central memory CD4+ T cells from blood. The rearrangement links TRBV4-1 to TRBJ2-3; 10 bases are a match to TRBD2. DNA for the CDR3: TGCGCCAGCAGCCACCGGTTGTTTAGGACTAGCGGTAGCACAGATACGCAGTATTTT. This sequence encodes CASSHRLFRTSGSTDTQYF.